This T cell receptor beta chain was identified in a study of T-cell reconstitution after alpha-beta-depleted transplantation in children. TCRbeta library preparation incorporated unique molecular identifiers. TCRdb ran MiXCR on the PCR reads and lists one entry per CDR3 protein. The table has hundreds of thousands of distinct CDR3 sequences, around a third seen once. J lost 4 bases, V lost 1 base, and 8 bases had no gene match. Germline V CDR1 and CDR2: SQVTM, ANQGSEA. This CDR3 region has 15 residues. The TCR comes from a human donor who donated a stem cell graft to a child with aplastic anemia. The chain is built from TRBV29-1 and TRBJ1-2; 8 bases line up with TRBD1. Sequenced here: PBMCs from the stem cell graft donor, sampled from the stem cell graft. The CDR3 region is CSVEGQGSKGYGYTF. The CDR3 DNA reads as TGCAGCGTTGAAGGACAGGGGTCCAAAGGCTATGGCTACACCTTC.